The 21 T cell receptor beta chains in this list originate from one sample, sequenced in a study of vaccination effects on CD4 cells after COVID-19. Their antigens remain unidentified. Subsequent to roughly 9 days of culture, CD4+ T cells were isolated. It was two doses of either the BNT162b2 or mRNA-1273 vaccine that participants received. The method was immunoSEQ multiplex PCR; TCRdb's version includes in-frame clones alone and lacks a portion of them. The sample records about 40,000 clones, approximately 70% being singletons. Sequencing was performed on CD4+ T cells from PBMCs cultured without peptide, taken after COVID-19 vaccination. These receptors were obtained from a human donor who received a COVID-19 vaccine.

This rearrangement joins TRBV6-1 to TRBJ2-7; D perhaps matches TRBD2 (6 bases). Germline CDR1 and CDR2: MNHNS and SASEGT. This CDR3 region has 15 residues. V lost 3 bases, J lost 3 bases, and 15 bases lay in between. The CDR3 spells CASSEGPGAHYEQYF. The CDR3 bases are TGTGCCAGCAGTGAGGGGCCGGGAGCTCACTACGAGCAGTACTTC.

The chain combines TRBV10-3 with TRBJ1-1; D is perhaps TRBD1 (5 bases). This CDR3 comprises 17 residues. Trimming cost V 4 bases and J 0 bases, with 18 bases left between them. Germline V gives CDR1 ENHRY, CDR2 SYGVKD. The CDR3 is CAISVSWGGDMNTEAFF. Here the CDR3 DNA reads TGTGCCATCAGTGTGAGCTGGGGAGGGGATATGAACACTGAAGCTTTCTTT.

The rearrangement links TRBV29-1 to TRBJ2-2; D is unresolved. The germline CDR1 and CDR2 sequences are SQVTM and ANQGSEA. The CDR3 is 12 amino acids. V was clipped by 6 bases and J by 5 bases, with 10 bases between them. The CDR3 is CSVQLGTGELFF. The DNA for the CDR3 is TGCAGCGTACAGCTGGGGACCGGGGAGCTGTTTTTT.

The chain employs TRBV28 and TRBJ1-2; no clear D. The CDR3 runs 11 residues. The V end lost 6 bases, the J end lost 5 bases, and 7 bases lay between the germline ends. The germline CDR1 and CDR2 sequences are MDHEN and SYDVKM. CDR3 DNA sequence: TGTGCCAGCAGACCCGAGTATGGCTACACCTTC. Its translation: CASRPEYGYTF.

This rearrangement joins TRBV5-1 to TRBJ2-7; 7 bases fit TRBD2. The CDR3 is 15 amino acids. The V gene end was trimmed by 1 base and the J gene end by 4 bases; junction bases not matched to a gene: 8. Germline V gene data show CDR1 as SGHRS and CDR2 as YFSETQ. This CDR3 is CASSLYGTNPYEQYF. For the CDR3, the DNA is TGCGCCAGCAGCTTGTATGGGACTAACCCTTACGAGCAGTACTTC. The full variable domain, its missing parts supplied by reference TRBV5-1 and TRBJ2-7, is KAGVTQTPRYLIKTRGQQVTLSCSPISGHRSVSWYQQTPGQGLQFLFEYFSETQRNKGNFPGRFSGRQFSNSRSEMNVSTLELGDSALYLCASSLYGTNPYEQYFGPGTRLTVT.

The rearrangement uses TRBV13 and TRBJ2-2; 11 nucleotides agree with TRBD2. Germline V gene sequence: CDR1 PRHDT, CDR2 FYEKMQ (reference sequence). The CDR3 sequence is 17 residues long. V shed 4 bases and J 3 bases; nucleotides not matched to a gene: 7. The CDR3 nucleotides read TGTGCCAGCAGCTCGTCTAGACTAGCGGGGTACACCGGGGAGCTGTTTTTT. This codes for CASSSSRLAGYTGELFF.

V usage is TRBV27 and J usage is TRBJ2-2; D is undetermined. V lost 3 bases to trimming and J lost 4 bases, with 6 bases between them. The CDR3 runs to 13 residues. The germline V gene has CDR1 MNHEY and CDR2 SMNVEV (reference sequence). The CDR3 nucleotides read TGTGCCAGCAGTTTCGGGCGCACCGGGGAGCTGTTTTTT. The encoded protein is CASSFGRTGELFF.

V usage is TRBV5-1 and J usage is TRBJ2-7, with 9 bases aligning to TRBD1. The V gene's germline CDR1 is SGHRS and CDR2 YFSETQ. There are 17 residues in the CDR3. Trimming cost V 1 base and J 1 base; bases outside gene matches: 9. The CDR3 spells CASSLKRGQGVSYEQYF. The CDR3 region has the DNA TGCGCCAGCAGCTTGAAGAGGGGACAGGGAGTGTCCTACGAGCAGTACTTC.

V and J are TRBV19 and TRBJ2-1, with 7 bases identical to TRBD1. CDR3 length: 16 amino acids. CDR1 and CDR2 from the germline V gene are LNHDA and SQIVND (reference sequence). V was clipped by 4 bases and J by 2 bases; unmatched bases: 8. The CDR3 nucleotides read TGTGCCAGTAGTACCGCCCAGGGGGTGACCTACAATGAGCAGTTCTTC. This codes for CASSTAQGVTYNEQFF.

This clone was found a few times. This chain links TRBV10-1 with TRBJ1-1; the D is unclear. The CDR3 has 13 amino acids. CDR1 and CDR2 (germline): WNHNN, SYGVQD (reference sequence). V gave up 3 bases and J gave up 1 base, with 6 bases separating them. The CDR3 DNA follows: TGCGCCAGCAGTGACCCAGGGAACACTGAAGCTTTCTTT. Protein sequence: CASSDPGNTEAFF.

The genes are TRBV2 and TRBJ1-6; D call uncertain. Trimming removed 7 bases from V and 7 bases from J, with 17 bases in between. The germline CDR1 and CDR2 sequences are SNHLY and FYNNEI. The CDR3 extends over 15 amino acids. CDR3 amino acids: CASKGRLGGNSPLHF. The DNA for the CDR3 is TGTGCCAGCAAGGGCAGGTTGGGTGGGAATTCACCCCTCCACTTT.

J is TRBJ1-2 and V is TRBV5-1, with 8 nucleotides matching TRBD1. CDR1 is SGHRS, CDR2 YFSETQ, per germline. The V segment lost 4 bases and the J segment 7 bases; nucleotides outside the gene matches: 15. The CDR3 length is 16 residues. The CDR3 DNA reads as TGCGCCAGCAGCGCTACAGGGGGGCAAGCGAGCGGTGGCTACACCTTC. Translating gives CASSATGGQASGGYTF.

The CDR3 loop is CASLPGELFF. The CDR3 DNA reads TGTGCCTCCCTTCCCGGGGAGCTGTTTTTT. V and J are TRBV30 and TRBJ2-2, with D hard to call. CDR1 and CDR2 (germline): GTSNPN, SVGIG (reference sequence). The CDR3 is 10 amino acids. Trimming pared 7 bases from V and 6 bases from J, leaving 6 bases between.

The chain links TRBV27 to TRBJ1-1, with 8 bases identical to TRBD1. CDR1 and CDR2 (germline): MNHEY, SMNVEV (reference sequence). V lost 4 bases and J lost 3; bases outside the gene matches: 7. The CDR3 extends over 15 amino acids. In DNA form, the CDR3 reads TGTGCCAGCAGTTCCCAGGGGGCGGGGGACACTGAAGCTTTCTTT. This gives the protein CASSSQGAGDTEAFF.

This chain joins TRBV24-1 and TRBJ1-2, with 8 positions matching TRBD1. The length of the CDR3 is 14 residues. The germline gives CDR1 KGHDR, CDR2 SFDVKD. Germline trimming cut 7 bases from V and 6 bases from J; bases unmatched to any gene: 9. In DNA, the CDR3 is TGTGCCACCAGATCCGACAGGGGTGGAGATGGCTACACCTTC. It codes for CATRSDRGGDGYTF.

The J gene is TRBJ2-7, the V gene TRBV18, with 11 bases matching TRBD1. CDR3 length equals 22 residues. Germline lookup yields CDR1 KGHSH and CDR2 LQKENI. V shed 2 bases and J 4 bases; nucleotides not matched to a gene: 25. CDR3 nucleotide sequence: TGTGCCAGCTCACCAAGCCTTAAAGACGGACAGGGGGCTTCTGGCCAACTTTACGAGCAGTACTTC. Translated: CASSPSLKDGQGASGQLYEQYF.

This sequence joins TRBV5-1 and TRBJ2-7, with 8 bases aligning to TRBD2. V was pared by 4 bases and J by 5 bases, with 11 bases of the junction left unmatched. The CDR3 extends over 15 amino acids. Germline lookup yields CDR1 SGHRS and CDR2 YFSETQ. CDR3 region: CASSPPGGGKHEQYF. The CDR3 DNA is TGCGCCAGCAGCCCCCCGGGGGGGGGCAAACACGAGCAGTACTTC.

The J gene is TRBJ1-5, the V gene TRBV6-5; D is unresolved. V shed 10 bases and J shed 3 bases, with 10 bases lying between them. The V gene's germline CDR1 is MNHEY and CDR2 SVGAGI. The CDR3 covers 12 residues. The CDR3 is CATVVLNQPQHF. Here the CDR3 DNA reads TGTGCCACCGTGGTTCTCAATCAGCCCCAGCATTTT.

The chain couples TRBV27 to TRBJ1-5, with D possibly matching TRBD1 (5 bases). In germline, CDR1 is MNHEY, CDR2 SMNVEV (reference sequence). Trimming removed 2 bases at V and 4 bases at J, with 27 bases between. This CDR3 contains 20 residues. In nucleotides, the CDR3 is TGTGCCAGCAGTTTACTGGACACACAATTCCCGCGGGTGGCTAATCAGCCCCAGCATTTT. Protein: CASSLLDTQFPRVANQPQHF.

The V gene is TRBV5-4, the J gene TRBJ2-5; D may be TRBD2 (5 bases). Germline assignment: CDR1 SGHNT and CDR2 YYREEE (reference sequence). This CDR3 comprises 13 residues. Trimming stripped 0 bases from V and 5 bases from J, with 8 bases between. The CDR3 bases are TGTGCCAGCAGCTTGGGGGAGCGGGAGACCCAGTACTTC. The encoded protein is CASSLGERETQYF.

The chain joins TRBV10-3 to TRBJ1-2; no definite D call. The CDR3 totals 12 residues. Trimming cost V 8 bases and J 2 bases, with 9 bases left between them. Germline V CDR1 and CDR2: ENHRY, SYGVKD. CDR3 residues: CAIYDQNYGYTF. CDR3 DNA sequence: TGTGCCATCTATGACCAAAACTATGGCTACACCTTC.